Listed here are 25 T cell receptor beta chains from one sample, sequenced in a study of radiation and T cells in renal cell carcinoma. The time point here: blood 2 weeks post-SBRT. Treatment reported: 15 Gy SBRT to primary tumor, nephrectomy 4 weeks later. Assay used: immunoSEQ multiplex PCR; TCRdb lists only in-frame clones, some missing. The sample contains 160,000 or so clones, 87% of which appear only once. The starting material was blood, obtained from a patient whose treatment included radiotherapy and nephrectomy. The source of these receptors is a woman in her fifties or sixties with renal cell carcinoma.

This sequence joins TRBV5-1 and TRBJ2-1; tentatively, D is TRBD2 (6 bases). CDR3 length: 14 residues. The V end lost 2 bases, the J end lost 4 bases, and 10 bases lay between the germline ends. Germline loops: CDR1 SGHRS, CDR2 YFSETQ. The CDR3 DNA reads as TGCGCCAGCAGCTTCGGCGGGGAGTACAATGAGCAGTTCTTC. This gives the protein CASSFGGEYNEQFF.

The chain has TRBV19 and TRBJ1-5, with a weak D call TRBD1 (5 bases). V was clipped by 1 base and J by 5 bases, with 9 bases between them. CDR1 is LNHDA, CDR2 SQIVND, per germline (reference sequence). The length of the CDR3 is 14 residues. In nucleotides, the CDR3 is TGTGCCAGTAGTATAGCCCGCAGGGATCAGCCCCAGCATTTT. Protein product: CASSIARRDQPQHF.

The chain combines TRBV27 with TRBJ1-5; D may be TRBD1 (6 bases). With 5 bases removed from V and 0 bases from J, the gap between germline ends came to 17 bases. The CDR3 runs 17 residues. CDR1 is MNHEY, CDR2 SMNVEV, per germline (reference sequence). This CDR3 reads CASSRVRDTYSNQPQHF. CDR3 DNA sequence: TGTGCCAGCAGTCGCGTCCGGGACACTTATAGCAATCAGCCCCAGCATTTT.

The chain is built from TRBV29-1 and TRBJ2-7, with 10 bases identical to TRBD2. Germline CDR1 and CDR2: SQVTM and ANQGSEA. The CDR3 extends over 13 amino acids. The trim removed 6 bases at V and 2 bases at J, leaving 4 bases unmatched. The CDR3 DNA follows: TGCAGCGTCTCTAGCGGGGGCCCCTACGAGCAGTACTTC. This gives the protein CSVSSGGPYEQYF.

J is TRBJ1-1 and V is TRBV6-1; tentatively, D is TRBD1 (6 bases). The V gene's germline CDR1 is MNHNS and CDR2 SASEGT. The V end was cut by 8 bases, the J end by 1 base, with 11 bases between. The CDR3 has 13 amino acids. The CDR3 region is CASPDRPNTEAFF. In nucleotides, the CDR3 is TGTGCCAGCCCGGACAGACCGAACACTGAAGCTTTCTTT.

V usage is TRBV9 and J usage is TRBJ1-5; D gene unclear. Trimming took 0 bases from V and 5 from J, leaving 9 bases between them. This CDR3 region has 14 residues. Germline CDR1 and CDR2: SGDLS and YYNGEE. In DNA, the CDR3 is TGTGCCAGCAGCGTAGGGCAGGTTGATCAGCCCCAGCATTTT. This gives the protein CASSVGQVDQPQHF.

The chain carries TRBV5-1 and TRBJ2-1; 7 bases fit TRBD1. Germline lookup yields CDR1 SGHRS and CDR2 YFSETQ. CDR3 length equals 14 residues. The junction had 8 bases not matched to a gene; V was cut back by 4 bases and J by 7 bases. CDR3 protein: CASSTGQPGNEQFF. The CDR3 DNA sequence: TGCGCCAGCAGCACGGGACAGCCTGGGAATGAGCAGTTCTTC.

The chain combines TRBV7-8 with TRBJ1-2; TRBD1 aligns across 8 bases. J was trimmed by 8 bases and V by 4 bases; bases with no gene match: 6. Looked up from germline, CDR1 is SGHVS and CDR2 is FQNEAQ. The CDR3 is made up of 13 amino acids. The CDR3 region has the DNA TGTGCCAGCAGCTACGACAGGGGTGACGGCTACACCTTC. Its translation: CASSYDRGDGYTF.

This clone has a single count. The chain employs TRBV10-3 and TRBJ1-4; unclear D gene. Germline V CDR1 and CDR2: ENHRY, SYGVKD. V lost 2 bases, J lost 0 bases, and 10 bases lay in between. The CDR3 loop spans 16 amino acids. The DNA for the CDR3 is TGTGCCATCAGTGAGGCGCCATCTGCAACTAATGAAAAACTGTTTTTT. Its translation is CAISEAPSATNEKLFF.

The CDR3, as DNA: TGTGCCAGCAGTTACTCCCCTAGTTCCGGGGAGCTGTTTTTT. Its translation is CASSYSPSSGELFF. This sequence joins TRBV6-5 and TRBJ2-2; no clear D gene. The V end was cut by 0 bases, the J end by 6 bases, with 8 bases between. The CDR3 length is 14 residues. Germline assignment: CDR1 MNHEY and CDR2 SVGAGI.

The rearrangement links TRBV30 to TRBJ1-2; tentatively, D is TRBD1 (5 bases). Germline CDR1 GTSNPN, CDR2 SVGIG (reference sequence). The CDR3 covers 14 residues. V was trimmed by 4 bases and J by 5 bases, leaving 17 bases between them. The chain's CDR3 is CAWTPLGGVYGYTF. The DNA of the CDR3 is TGTGCCTGGACTCCACTGGGGGGGGTATATGGCTACACCTTC.

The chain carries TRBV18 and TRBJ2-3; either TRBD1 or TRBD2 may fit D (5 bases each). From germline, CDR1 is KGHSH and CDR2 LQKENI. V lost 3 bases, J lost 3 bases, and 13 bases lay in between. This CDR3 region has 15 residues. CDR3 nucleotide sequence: TGTGCCAGCTCACCCCAGAGTGAGGGGACAGATACGCAGTATTTT. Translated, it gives CASSPQSEGTDTQYF.

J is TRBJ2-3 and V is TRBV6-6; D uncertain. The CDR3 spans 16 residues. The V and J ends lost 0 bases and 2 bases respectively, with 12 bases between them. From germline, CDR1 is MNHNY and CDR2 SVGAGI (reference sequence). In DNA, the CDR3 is TGTGCCAGCAGTTACTCGCGCCTAGTAAACACAGATACGCAGTATTTT. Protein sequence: CASSYSRLVNTDTQYF.

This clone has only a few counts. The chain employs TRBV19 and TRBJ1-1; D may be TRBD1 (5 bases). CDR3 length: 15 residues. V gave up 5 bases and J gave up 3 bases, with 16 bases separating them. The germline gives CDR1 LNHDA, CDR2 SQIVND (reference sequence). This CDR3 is CASSLQGPEDTEAFF. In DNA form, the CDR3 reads TGTGCCAGTAGTCTTCAGGGCCCTGAGGACACTGAAGCTTTCTTT.

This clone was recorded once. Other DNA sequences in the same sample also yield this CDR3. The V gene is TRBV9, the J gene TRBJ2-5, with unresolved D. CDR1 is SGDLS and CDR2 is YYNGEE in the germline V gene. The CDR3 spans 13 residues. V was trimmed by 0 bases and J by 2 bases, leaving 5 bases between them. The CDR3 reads CASSVALQETQYF. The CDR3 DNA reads TGTGCCAGCAGCGTAGCTCTACAAGAGACCCAGTACTTC.

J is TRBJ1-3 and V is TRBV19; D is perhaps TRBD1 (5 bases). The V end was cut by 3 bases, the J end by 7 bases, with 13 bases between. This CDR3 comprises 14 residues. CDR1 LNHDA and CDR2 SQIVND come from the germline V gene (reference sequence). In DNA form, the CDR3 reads TGTGCCAGTAGTATGCGGACACCGGACAACACCATATATTTT. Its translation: CASSMRTPDNTIYF.

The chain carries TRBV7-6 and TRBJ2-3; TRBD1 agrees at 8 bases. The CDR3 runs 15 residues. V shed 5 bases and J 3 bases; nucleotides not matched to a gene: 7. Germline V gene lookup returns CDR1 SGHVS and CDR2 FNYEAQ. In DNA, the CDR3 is TGTGCCAGCAGCGCGCGACAGGGGAGGACAGATACGCAGTATTTT. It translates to CASSARQGRTDTQYF. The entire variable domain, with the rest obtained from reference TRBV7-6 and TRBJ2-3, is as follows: GAGVSQSPRYKVTKRGQDVALRCDPISGHVSLYWYRQALGQGPEFLTYFNYEAQQDKSGLPNDRFSAERPEGSISTLTIQRTEQRDSAMYRCASSARQGRTDTQYFGPGTRLTVL.

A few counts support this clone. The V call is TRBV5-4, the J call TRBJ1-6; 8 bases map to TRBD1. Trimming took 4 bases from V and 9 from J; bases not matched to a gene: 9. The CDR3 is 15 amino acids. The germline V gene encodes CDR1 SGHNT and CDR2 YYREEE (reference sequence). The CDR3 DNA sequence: TGTGCCAGCAGCGCGACCGGACAGGGTAGTTCACCCCTCCACTTT. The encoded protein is CASSATGQGSSPLHF.

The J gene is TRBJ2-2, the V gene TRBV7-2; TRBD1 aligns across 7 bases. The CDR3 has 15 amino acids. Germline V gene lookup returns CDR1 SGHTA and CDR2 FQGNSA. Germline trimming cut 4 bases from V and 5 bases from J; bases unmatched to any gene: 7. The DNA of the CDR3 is TGTGCCAGCAGCTCCGACAGGGTTGTAACCGGGGAGCTGTTTTTT. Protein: CASSSDRVVTGELFF. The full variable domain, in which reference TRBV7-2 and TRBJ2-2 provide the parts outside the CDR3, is GAGVSQSPSNKVTEKGKDVELRCDPISGHTALYWYRQSLGQGLEFLIYFQGNSAPDKSGLPSDRFSAERTGGSVSTLTIQRTQQEDSAVYLCASSSDRVVTGELFFGEGSRLTVL.

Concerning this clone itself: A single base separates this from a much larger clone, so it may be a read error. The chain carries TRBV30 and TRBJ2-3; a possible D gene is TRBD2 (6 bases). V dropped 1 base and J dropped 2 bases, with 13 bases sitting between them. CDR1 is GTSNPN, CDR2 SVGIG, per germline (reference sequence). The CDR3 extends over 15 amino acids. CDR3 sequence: CAWSGGGSPTDTQYF. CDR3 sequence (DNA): TGTGCCTGGAGTGGCGGAGGGAGTCCCACAGATACGCAGTATTTT.

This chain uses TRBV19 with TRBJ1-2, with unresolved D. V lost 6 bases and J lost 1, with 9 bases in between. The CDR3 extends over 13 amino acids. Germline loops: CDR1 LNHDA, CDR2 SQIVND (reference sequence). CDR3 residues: CASRKDGNYGYTF. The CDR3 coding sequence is TGTGCCAGTAGGAAAGACGGTAACTATGGCTACACCTTC. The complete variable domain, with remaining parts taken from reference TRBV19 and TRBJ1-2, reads DGGITQSPKYLFRKEGQNVTLSCEQNLNHDAMYWYRQDPGQGLRLIYYSQIVNDFQKGDIAEGYSVSREKKESFPLTVTSAQKNPTAFYLCASRKDGNYGYTFGSGTRLTVV.

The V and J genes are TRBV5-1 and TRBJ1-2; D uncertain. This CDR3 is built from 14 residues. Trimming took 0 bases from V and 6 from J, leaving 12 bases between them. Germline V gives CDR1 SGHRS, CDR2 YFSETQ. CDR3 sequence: CASSLESGVDGYTF. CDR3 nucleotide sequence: TGCGCCAGCAGCTTGGAAAGTGGGGTCGATGGCTACACCTTC. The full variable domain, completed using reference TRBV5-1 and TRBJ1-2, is KAGVTQTPRYLIKTRGQQVTLSCSPISGHRSVSWYQQTPGQGLQFLFEYFSETQRNKGNFPGRFSGRQFSNSRSEMNVSTLELGDSALYLCASSLESGVDGYTFGSGTRLTVV.

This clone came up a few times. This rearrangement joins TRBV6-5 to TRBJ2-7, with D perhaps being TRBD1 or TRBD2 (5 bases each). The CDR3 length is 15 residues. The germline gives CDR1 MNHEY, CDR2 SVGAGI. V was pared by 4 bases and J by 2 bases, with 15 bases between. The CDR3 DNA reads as TGTGCCAGCAGTTCTGCCGGGACCGAGACCTACGAGCAGTACTTC. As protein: CASSSAGTETYEQYF.

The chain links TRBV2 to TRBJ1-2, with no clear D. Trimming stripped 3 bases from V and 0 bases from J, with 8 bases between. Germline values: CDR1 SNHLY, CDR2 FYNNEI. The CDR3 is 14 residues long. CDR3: CASSDARSNYGYTF. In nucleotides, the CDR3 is TGTGCCAGCAGTGATGCCAGATCTAACTATGGCTACACCTTC.

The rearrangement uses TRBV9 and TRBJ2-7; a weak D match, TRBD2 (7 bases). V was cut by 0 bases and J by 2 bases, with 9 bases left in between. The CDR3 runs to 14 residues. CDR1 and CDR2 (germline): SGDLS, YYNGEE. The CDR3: CASSVEGGTYEQYF. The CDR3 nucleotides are TGTGCCAGCAGCGTAGAGGGGGGGACCTACGAGCAGTACTTC.